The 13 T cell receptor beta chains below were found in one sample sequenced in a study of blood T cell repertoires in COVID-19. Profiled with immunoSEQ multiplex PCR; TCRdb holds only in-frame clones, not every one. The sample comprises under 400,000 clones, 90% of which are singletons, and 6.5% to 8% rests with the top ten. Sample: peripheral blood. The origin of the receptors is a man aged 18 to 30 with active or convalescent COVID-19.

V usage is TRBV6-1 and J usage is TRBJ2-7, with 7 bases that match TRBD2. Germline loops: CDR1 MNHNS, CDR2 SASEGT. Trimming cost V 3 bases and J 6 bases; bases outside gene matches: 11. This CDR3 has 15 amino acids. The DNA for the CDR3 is TGTGCCAGCAGTGATGGCCGTTTCGGACTAGGCGAGCAGTACTTC. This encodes CASSDGRFGLGEQYF.

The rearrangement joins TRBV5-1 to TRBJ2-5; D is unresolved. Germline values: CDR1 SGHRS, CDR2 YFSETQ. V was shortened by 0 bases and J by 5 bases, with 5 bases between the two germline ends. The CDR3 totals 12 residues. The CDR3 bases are TGCGCCAGCAGCTTGGATCCGGAGACCCAGTACTTC. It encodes CASSLDPETQYF.

For the CDR3, the DNA is TGTGCCAGCAGTATAACAGGGGACACCGGGGAGCTGTTTTTT. This encodes CASSITGDTGELFF. This sequence joins TRBV28 and TRBJ2-2; TRBD1 aligns across 7 bases. There are 14 residues in the CDR3. V dropped 5 bases and J dropped 3; count of bases not matched to a gene: 3. CDR1 is MDHEN and CDR2 is SYDVKM in the germline V gene.

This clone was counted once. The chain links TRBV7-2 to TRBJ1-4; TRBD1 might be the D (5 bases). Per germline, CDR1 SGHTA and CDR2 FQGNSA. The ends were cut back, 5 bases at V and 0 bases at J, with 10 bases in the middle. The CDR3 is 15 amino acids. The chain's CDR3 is CASSPTGATNEKLFF. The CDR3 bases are TGTGCCAGCAGCCCCACAGGTGCAACTAATGAAAAACTGTTTTTT.

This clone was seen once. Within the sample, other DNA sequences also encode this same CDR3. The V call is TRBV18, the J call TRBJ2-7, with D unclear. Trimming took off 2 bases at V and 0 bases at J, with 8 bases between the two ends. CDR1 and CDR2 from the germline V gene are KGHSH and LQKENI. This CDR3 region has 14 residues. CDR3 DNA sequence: TGTGCCAGCTCACCAGGTTTGAGCTCCTACGAGCAGTACTTC. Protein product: CASSPGLSSYEQYF.

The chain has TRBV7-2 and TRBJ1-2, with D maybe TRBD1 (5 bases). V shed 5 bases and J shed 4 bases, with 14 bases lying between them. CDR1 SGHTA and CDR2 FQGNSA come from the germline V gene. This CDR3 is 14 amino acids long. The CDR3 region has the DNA TGTGCCAGCAGCCCCGGGGGGGGAAGCTATGGCTACACCTTC. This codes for CASSPGGGSYGYTF. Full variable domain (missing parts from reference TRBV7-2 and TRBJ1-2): GAGVSQSPSNKVTEKGKDVELRCDPISGHTALYWYRQSLGQGLEFLIYFQGNSAPDKSGLPSDRFSAERTGGSVSTLTIQRTQQEDSAVYLCASSPGGGSYGYTFGSGTRLTVV.

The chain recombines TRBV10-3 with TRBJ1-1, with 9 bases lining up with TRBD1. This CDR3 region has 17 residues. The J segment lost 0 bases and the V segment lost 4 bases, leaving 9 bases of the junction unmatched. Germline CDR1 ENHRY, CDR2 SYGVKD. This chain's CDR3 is CAISARGTGRMNTEAFF. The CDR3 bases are TGTGCCATCAGTGCCCGAGGGACAGGGAGGATGAACACTGAAGCTTTCTTT.

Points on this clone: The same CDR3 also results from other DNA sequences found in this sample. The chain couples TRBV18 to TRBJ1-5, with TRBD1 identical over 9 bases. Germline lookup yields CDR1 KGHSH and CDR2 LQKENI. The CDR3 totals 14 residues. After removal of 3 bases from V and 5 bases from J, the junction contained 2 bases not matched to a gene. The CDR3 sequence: CASSPGQGYQPQHF. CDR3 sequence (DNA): TGTGCCAGCTCACCGGGACAGGGCTATCAGCCCCAGCATTTT.

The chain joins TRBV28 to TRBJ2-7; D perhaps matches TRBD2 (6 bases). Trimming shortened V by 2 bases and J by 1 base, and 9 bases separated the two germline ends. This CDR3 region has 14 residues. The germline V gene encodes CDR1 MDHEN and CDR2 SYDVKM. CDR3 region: CASSLPRESYEQYF. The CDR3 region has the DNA TGTGCCAGCAGTTTACCCCGGGAGTCCTACGAGCAGTACTTC. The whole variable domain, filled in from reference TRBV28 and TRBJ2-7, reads DVKVTQSSRYLVKRTGEKVFLECVQDMDHENMFWYRQDPGLGLRLIYFSYDVKMKEKGDIPEGYSVSREKKERFSLILESASTNQTSMYLCASSLPRESYEQYFGPGTRLTVT.

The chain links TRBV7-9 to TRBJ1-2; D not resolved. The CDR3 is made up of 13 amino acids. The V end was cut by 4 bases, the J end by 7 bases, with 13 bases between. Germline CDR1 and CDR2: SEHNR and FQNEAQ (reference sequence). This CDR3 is CASSYTGVSGYTF. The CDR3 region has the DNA TGTGCCAGCAGCTATACCGGGGTCAGTGGCTACACCTTC.

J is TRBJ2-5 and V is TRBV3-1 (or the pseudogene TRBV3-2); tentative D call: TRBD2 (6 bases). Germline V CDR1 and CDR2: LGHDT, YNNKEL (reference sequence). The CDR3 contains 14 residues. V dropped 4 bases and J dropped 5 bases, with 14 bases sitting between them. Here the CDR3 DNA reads TGTGCCAGCAGCCGGGCTAGCGTCAGGGAGACCCAGTACTTC. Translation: CASSRASVRETQYF.

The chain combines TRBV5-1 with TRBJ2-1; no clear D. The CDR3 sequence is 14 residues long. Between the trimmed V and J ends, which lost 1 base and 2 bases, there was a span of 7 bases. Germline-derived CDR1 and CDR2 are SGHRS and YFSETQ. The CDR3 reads CASSLSPPYNEQFF. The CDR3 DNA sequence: TGCGCCAGCAGCTTGTCCCCTCCCTACAATGAGCAGTTCTTC.

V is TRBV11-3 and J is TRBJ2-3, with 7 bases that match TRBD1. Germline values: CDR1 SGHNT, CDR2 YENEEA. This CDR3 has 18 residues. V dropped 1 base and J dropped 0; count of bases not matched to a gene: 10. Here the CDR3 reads CASSLGDRLSPSTDTQYF. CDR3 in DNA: TGTGCCAGCAGCTTAGGGGACAGACTTTCTCCTAGCACAGATACGCAGTATTTT. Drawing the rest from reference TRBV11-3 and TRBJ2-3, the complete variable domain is EAGVVQSPRYKIIEKKQPVAFWCNPISGHNTLYWYLQNLGQGPELLIRYENEEAVDDSQLPKDRFSAERLKGVDSTLKIQPAELGDSAVYLCASSLGDRLSPSTDTQYFGPGTRLTVL.